The 22 T cell receptor beta chains listed next were all sequenced from one sample in a study of blood T cell repertoires in COVID-19. Some clones are missing from TCRdb's copy, which holds only in-frame ones; the method was immunoSEQ multiplex PCR. The repertoire holds more than 250,000 clones, 87% seen once, with 6% to 7% in the top ten. Sequencing used PBMCs or T cells enriched from blood (not recorded which). The receptor set was obtained from a woman in her 40s who had recovered from COVID-19.

The chain recombines TRBV29-1 with TRBJ2-7; D is possibly TRBD1 (6 bases). Germline CDR1 SQVTM, CDR2 ANQGSEA. CDR3 length: 12 amino acids. Trimming left V 7 bases short and J 2 bases short, with 12 bases between. This CDR3 is CSGARGPYEQYF. DNA for the CDR3: TGCAGCGGGGCCAGGGGACCCTACGAGCAGTACTTC.

CDR3 coding DNA: TGTGCCAGCAGGGCCGGAGGGCCTATTGATGGAAATGAGCAGTTCTTC. Translation: CASRAGGPIDGNEQFF. The chain carries TRBV28 and TRBJ2-1; tentatively, D is TRBD2 (6 bases). The CDR3 extends over 16 amino acids. V lost 6 bases and J 7 bases, leaving 22 bases between the germline ends. Germline V lookup: CDR1 MDHEN, CDR2 SYDVKM.

CDR3 loop: CASSSYREEETQYF. As DNA, the CDR3 is TGTGCCAGCAGTTCTTACAGGGAAGAGGAGACCCAGTACTTC. The rearrangement joins TRBV6-5 to TRBJ2-5; D perhaps matches TRBD1 (6 bases). In germline, CDR1 is MNHEY, CDR2 SVGAGI. With 4 bases removed from V and 5 bases from J, the gap between germline ends came to 14 bases. This CDR3 is built from 14 residues.

The chain couples TRBV6-2 or TRBV6-3 to TRBJ2-2; 10 bases are shared with TRBD2. Germline CDR1 and CDR2: MNHEY and SVGEGT. The V and J ends lost 2 bases and 2 bases, in that order; junction bases with no gene match: 5. This CDR3 spans 17 amino acids. CDR3 loop: CASSYSLAGVNTGELFF. CDR3 sequence (DNA): TGTGCCAGCAGTTACAGCCTAGCGGGAGTTAACACCGGGGAGCTGTTTTTT.

As DNA, the CDR3 is TGTGCCAGCAGTCCCGGGACAGTACGGACCTACGAGCAGTACTTC. It specifies CASSPGTVRTYEQYF. The chain carries TRBV28 and TRBJ2-7; 7 bases align to TRBD1. CDR3 size: 15 residues. Germline V gives CDR1 MDHEN, CDR2 SYDVKM. V shed 5 bases and J 2 bases; nucleotides not matched to a gene: 9.

This clone appeared once. The chain recombines TRBV7-2 with TRBJ1-2, with 7 bases aligning to TRBD1. Looked up from germline, CDR1 is SGHTA and CDR2 is FQGNSA. The CDR3 is 15 amino acids. V dropped 3 bases and J dropped 5; count of bases not matched to a gene: 9. CDR3 bases: TGTGCCAGCAGCTTTGATCGGGACAGAGCGTATGGCTACACCTTC. It encodes CASSFDRDRAYGYTF.

The sample holds one count of this clone. The chain links TRBV6-6 to TRBJ2-3, with 11 bases matching TRBD2. V gave up 5 bases and J gave up 5 bases; unmatched junction bases: 6. The V gene's germline CDR1 is MNHNY and CDR2 SVGAGI (reference sequence). CDR3 length equals 15 residues. CDR3 nucleotide sequence: TGTGCCAGCAGTACCCAACTAGCGGGAGAAGATACGCAGTATTTT. Its translation: CASSTQLAGEDTQYF.

This clone was counted between two and nine times. The chain carries TRBV10-2 and TRBJ1-2; weak D call: TRBD1 (6 bases). This CDR3 comprises 17 residues. Germline V gene lookup returns CDR1 WSHSY and CDR2 SAAADI. V dropped 4 bases and J dropped 4 bases, with 22 bases sitting between them. In nucleotides, the CDR3 is TGCGCCAGCAGTGTTCGGCCAGGGGATCCCGAAGCCTATGGCTACACCTTC. Encoded protein: CASSVRPGDPEAYGYTF.

The rearrangement joins TRBV13 to TRBJ2-3; D uncertain. The CDR3 runs to 13 residues. The V end was cut by 5 bases, the J end by 6 bases, with 12 bases between. CDR1 PRHDT and CDR2 FYEKMQ come from the germline V gene (reference sequence). The CDR3 here is CASSPPTQDTQYF. The CDR3 DNA reads as TGTGCCAGCAGCCCCCCGACACAGGATACGCAGTATTTT.

This clone was recorded a few times. The CDR3 loop reads CASSPGKGSYEQYF. For the CDR3, the DNA is TGTGCCAGCAGCCCAGGGAAGGGCAGCTACGAGCAGTACTTC. The chain has TRBV7-2 and TRBJ2-7; weak D call: TRBD1 (5 bases). The CDR3 is 14 residues long. Germline V CDR1 and CDR2: SGHTA, FQGNSA. V lost 5 bases, J lost 3 bases, and 14 bases lay in between. The full variable domain, its missing parts supplied by reference TRBV7-2 and TRBJ2-7, is GAGVSQSPSNKVTEKGKDVELRCDPISGHTALYWYRQSLGQGLEFLIYFQGNSAPDKSGLPSDRFSAERTGGSVSTLTIQRTQQEDSAVYLCASSPGKGSYEQYFGPGTRLTVT.

The J gene is TRBJ2-6, the V gene TRBV6-2 or TRBV6-3; 11 positions agree with TRBD1. The V gene's germline CDR1 is MNHEY and CDR2 SVGEGT. The CDR3 consists of 21 residues. Losses at the gene ends were 2 bases for V and 4 bases for J; bases not matched to a gene: 16. The CDR3 protein is CASSYPSLTGTGGSGANVLTF. CDR3 DNA: TGTGCCAGCAGTTACCCGAGCCTAACCGGGACAGGGGGTTCAGGGGCCAACGTCCTGACTTTC.

The chain is built from TRBV2 and TRBJ2-7, with a weak D call TRBD1 (5 bases). Trimming cost V 7 bases and J 2 bases, with 9 bases left between them. The CDR3 consists of 12 residues. The germline CDR1 and CDR2 sequences are SNHLY and FYNNEI. The CDR3 nucleotides are TGTGCCAGCACTTCAGGGACCTACGAGCAGTACTTC. Translation gives CASTSGTYEQYF. Based on the CDR3 plus reference TRBV2 and TRBJ2-7, the full variable domain is EPEVTQTPSHQVTQMGQEVILRCVPISNHLYFYWYRQILGQKVEFLVSFYNNEISEKSEIFDDQFSVERPDGSNFTLKIRSTKLEDSAMYFCASTSGTYEQYFGPGTRLTVT.

The V and J genes are TRBV10-1 and TRBJ2-7; D might be TRBD2 (6 bases). Looked up from germline, CDR1 is WNHNN and CDR2 is SYGVQD (reference sequence). The CDR3 runs 14 residues. V was clipped by 7 bases and J by 0 bases, with 13 bases between them. CDR3 sequence reads: CASKAGQSSYEQYF. Here the CDR3 DNA reads TGCGCCAGCAAGGCGGGGCAGAGCTCCTACGAGCAGTACTTC.

This chain joins TRBV24-1 and TRBJ2-5; 11 nucleotides agree with TRBD2. Germline-derived CDR1 and CDR2 are KGHDR and SFDVKD. The trim removed 4 bases at V and 3 bases at J, leaving 6 bases unmatched. There are 16 residues in the CDR3. The CDR3 region is CATSDPLAGGKETQYF. DNA for the CDR3: TGTGCCACCAGTGACCCATTAGCGGGAGGGAAAGAGACCCAGTACTTC.

The chain links TRBV5-4 to TRBJ2-1; a weak D match, TRBD2 (6 bases). CDR1 SGHNT and CDR2 YYREEE come from the germline V gene (reference sequence). The CDR3 runs 13 residues. Deletions cut 0 bases from V and 5 bases from J, with 6 bases between. The CDR3 sequence: CASSLGLDNEQFF. The CDR3, as DNA: TGTGCCAGCAGCTTGGGACTAGACAATGAGCAGTTCTTC.

The genes are TRBV29-1 and TRBJ2-1; 12 bases line up with TRBD2. The CDR3 totals 17 residues. The V gene end was trimmed by 0 bases and the J gene end by 5 bases; junction bases not matched to a gene: 8. Germline V gives CDR1 SQVTM, CDR2 ANQGSEA. The CDR3 nucleotides read TGCAGCGTTGAAGATCTGCTAGCGGGAGGGCCAAACAATGAGCAGTTCTTC. The encoded protein is CSVEDLLAGGPNNEQFF.

The chain recombines TRBV14 with TRBJ1-4; 11 nucleotides agree with TRBD1. The V gene end was trimmed by 1 base and the J gene end by 6 bases; junction bases not matched to a gene: 7. The CDR3 extends over 17 amino acids. The germline CDR1 and CDR2 sequences are SGHDN and FVKESK. CDR3 bases: TGTGCCAGCAGCCAAGTCTCGGGGACAGGGGGAGATGAAAAACTGTTTTTT. Translation gives CASSQVSGTGGDEKLFF.

As regards this clone: The same CDR3 is also encoded by other DNA sequences in this sample. This chain joins TRBV7-8 and TRBJ2-7, with 9 nucleotides matching TRBD2. V lost 1 base, J lost 3 bases, and 1 base stayed unmatched. The CDR3 is made up of 14 amino acids. CDR1 and CDR2 from the germline V gene are SGHVS and FQNEAQ. The CDR3 DNA reads as TGTGCCAGCAGCTTAGGGACTAGCGACTACGAGCAGTACTTC. It encodes CASSLGTSDYEQYF.

V is TRBV24-1 and J is TRBJ2-3, with 11 bases that match TRBD2. In germline, CDR1 is KGHDR, CDR2 SFDVKD. The V and J ends lost 0 bases and 6 bases, in that order; junction bases with no gene match: 7. The CDR3 covers 17 residues. The CDR3 spells CATSDLAGLAATDTQYF. The CDR3 DNA reads TGTGCCACCAGTGATTTGGCGGGACTAGCGGCGACGGATACGCAGTATTTT.

V and J are TRBV11-2 and TRBJ1-5; TRBD1 might be the D (6 bases). The CDR3 is 14 residues long. V lost 3 bases and J 9 bases, leaving 15 bases between the germline ends. Germline values: CDR1 SGHAT, CDR2 FQNNGV. The CDR3 region is CASSFSTGAGPQHF. Here the CDR3 DNA reads TGTGCCAGCAGCTTTTCGACAGGCGCGGGGCCCCAGCATTTT.

The genes are TRBV10-1 and TRBJ2-3; TRBD1 aligns across 7 bases. V shed 4 bases and J 1 base; nucleotides not matched to a gene: 2. The germline V gene has CDR1 WNHNN and CDR2 SYGVQD (reference sequence). There are 14 residues in the CDR3. The CDR3 protein is CASSGGQGTDTQYF. DNA of the CDR3: TGCGCCAGCAGTGGAGGACAGGGCACAGATACGCAGTATTTT.

V and J are TRBV2 and TRBJ2-5, with TRBD2 matching over 8 bases. TRBJ2-7 matches the DNA end more closely, so the J call is doubtful. The CDR3 runs to 14 residues. The germline gives CDR1 SNHLY, CDR2 FYNNEI. CDR3 sequence reads: CASSDPGGTHEQYF. Here the CDR3 DNA reads TGTGCCAGCAGTGACCCGGGAGGGACCCACGAGCAGTACTTC.